These 10 T cell receptor beta chains originate from one sample sequenced in a study of T cell repertoires in cytomegalovirus infection. These TCRs' antigens remain unknown. MiXCR, run by TCRdb on the reads, gives a single entry per CDR3 protein. The table lists about 920,000 distinct CDR3 sequences, 31% of them singletons. The sequencing here drew on cultured CD8+ T cells from PBMCs, taken from culture after CMV antigen stimulation. The source of these receptors is a human donor in good health (CMV status not recorded). Some clones in this sample may be carry-over from other donors' samples.

The V call is TRBV7-9, the J call TRBJ2-5; D gene uncertain. This CDR3 region has 14 residues. Germline CDR1 and CDR2: SEHNR and FQNEAQ (reference sequence). The V end lost 4 bases, the J end lost 4 bases, and 13 bases lay between the germline ends. The CDR3 is CASSSGPEVETQYF. In DNA form, the CDR3 reads TGTGCCAGCAGCTCTGGACCCGAAGTAGAGACCCAGTACTTC.

This clonotype was recorded a few times. The V call is TRBV19, the J call TRBJ2-5; TRBD1 aligns across 8 bases. The CDR3 length is 14 residues. The germline V gene has CDR1 LNHDA and CDR2 SQIVND (reference sequence). The V gene end was trimmed by 4 bases and the J gene end by 5 bases; junction bases not matched to a gene: 6. This CDR3 reads CASSSDRGDETQYF. The CDR3 DNA is TGTGCCAGTAGTAGCGACAGGGGTGATGAGACCCAGTACTTC. Full variable domain (remainder filled in from reference TRBV19 and TRBJ2-5): DGGITQSPKYLFRKEGQNVTLSCEQNLNHDAMYWYRQDPGQGLRLIYYSQIVNDFQKGDIAEGYSVSREKKESFPLTVTSAQKNPTAFYLCASSSDRGDETQYFGPGTRLLVL.

This clonotype was seen a few times. The chain is built from TRBV12-3 or TRBV12-4 and TRBJ1-5; D gene ambiguous. CDR3 size: 16 residues. V lost 0 bases and J lost 1, with 10 bases in between. The chain's CDR3 is CASSLAPGMSNQPQHF. The CDR3 DNA follows: TGTGCCAGCAGTTTAGCGCCGGGGATGAGCAATCAGCCCCAGCATTTT.

The gene calls are TRBV7-9 and TRBJ1-1; 9 bases align to TRBD1. The CDR3 covers 15 residues. The germline V gene has CDR1 SEHNR and CDR2 FQNEAQ (reference sequence). V was pared by 4 bases and J by 3 bases, with 6 bases of the junction left unmatched. CDR3 protein: CASSSRDRVDTEAFF. The CDR3 bases are TGTGCCAGCAGCTCTCGGGACAGGGTGGACACTGAAGCTTTCTTT.

This clonotype appeared a few times. V and J are TRBV2 and TRBJ1-1, with a weak D call TRBD1 (5 bases). V was shortened by 4 bases and J by 2 bases, with 11 bases between the two germline ends. Germline V gene lookup returns CDR1 SNHLY and CDR2 FYNNEI. The CDR3 is made up of 14 amino acids. The CDR3 region is CASSGEQVNTEAFF. The CDR3 DNA follows: TGTGCCAGCAGTGGGGAACAGGTTAACACTGAAGCTTTCTTT.

The rearrangement links TRBV4-2 to TRBJ1-6, with D unclear. The CDR3 totals 15 residues. Germline V gene lookup returns CDR1 LGHNA and CDR2 YNFKEQ. V was cut by 0 bases and J by 6 bases, with 9 bases left in between. CDR3 coding DNA: TGTGCCAGCAGCCAAGAAATCGTCATTAATTCACCCCTCCACTTT. It yields the protein CASSQEIVINSPLHF.

This clonotype was seen a handful of times. This chain links TRBV6-2 or TRBV6-3 with TRBJ2-2; maybe TRBD2 (6 bases). Per germline, CDR1 MNHEY and CDR2 SVGEGT. V was clipped by 5 bases and J by 7 bases, with 8 bases between them. The CDR3 covers 12 residues. The CDR3 DNA is TGTGCCAGCAGTCGACTAGGCGGGGAGCTGTTTTTT. It is translated as CASSRLGGELFF.

In this sample, this clonotype turned up a few times. V and J are TRBV15 and TRBJ1-5; D gene uncertain. Germline values: CDR1 LNHNV, CDR2 YYDKDF (reference sequence). The CDR3 is 15 residues long. Trimming stripped 0 bases from V and 2 bases from J, with 8 bases between. The CDR3 DNA sequence: TGTGCCACCAGCAGAGATCGGCTTGGCAATCAGCCCCAGCATTTT. Amino acid sequence: CATSRDRLGNQPQHF.

This clonotype was observed a few times. This chain joins TRBV10-3 and TRBJ1-1; D perhaps matches TRBD1 (6 bases). The CDR3 has 13 residues. The ends were cut back, 3 bases at V and 5 bases at J, with 10 bases in the middle. In germline, CDR1 is ENHRY, CDR2 SYGVKD. The CDR3 DNA follows: TGTGCCATCAGTGACAGGGGAAGGACTGAAGCTTTCTTT. Translating it yields CAISDRGRTEAFF.

In this sample, this clonotype turned up a few times. This chain joins TRBV6-1 and TRBJ2-4; 8 nucleotides align to TRBD1. The J segment lost 6 bases and the V segment lost 6 bases, leaving 4 bases of the junction unmatched. Germline-derived CDR1 and CDR2 are MNHNS and SASEGT. The CDR3 is 13 amino acids. CDR3 nucleotides: TGTGCCAGCAGCAGGGGGCAGGGAAACATTCAGTACTTC. It encodes CASSRGQGNIQYF.